Shown below are 8 T cell receptor beta chains from a single sample sequenced in a study of blood T cell repertoires in COVID-19. Sequencing used immunoSEQ multiplex PCR; TCRdb keeps in-frame clones, though not all of them. The table has approximately 240,000 clones, over 75% seen once. Material for sequencing was PBMCs or T cells enriched from blood (not recorded which). Receptor source: a woman aged 18-29 years in a cohort exposed to, infected with or recovered from COVID-19 (not recorded which).

The rearrangement uses TRBV7-9 and TRBJ2-7; possibly TRBD1 for D (5 bases). The germline V and J ends were trimmed by 1 base and 0 bases, with 19 bases remaining between them. This CDR3 has 18 amino acids. Germline V gene sequence: CDR1 SEHNR, CDR2 FQNEAQ (reference sequence). The CDR3 DNA sequence: TGTGCCAGCAGCTTAGAACCCTTGGGGCAGGGAAGCTCCTACGAGCAGTACTTC. As protein: CASSLEPLGQGSSYEQYF. The full variable domain, completed using reference TRBV7-9 and TRBJ2-7, is DTGVSQNPRHKITKRGQNVTFRCDPISEHNRLYWYRQTLGQGPEFLTYFQNEAQLEKSRLLSDRFSAERPKGSFSTLEIQRTEQGDSAMYLCASSLEPLGQGSSYEQYFGPGTRLTVT.

The chain uses TRBV7-6 and TRBJ2-2, with D perhaps TRBD2 (5 bases). The CDR3 length is 16 residues. Trimming pared 0 bases from V and 1 base from J, leaving 9 bases between. Germline V gene lookup returns CDR1 SGHVS and CDR2 FNYEAQ. CDR3 in amino acids: CASSLASRGNTGELFF. CDR3 DNA sequence: TGTGCCAGCAGCTTAGCATCCCGGGGGAACACCGGGGAGCTGTTTTTT.

The chain has TRBV27 and TRBJ1-1, with D hard to call. The CDR3 totals 14 residues. Germline CDR1 MNHEY, CDR2 SMNVEV (reference sequence). The V and J ends lost 5 bases and 1 base respectively, with 11 bases between them. As DNA, the CDR3 is TGTGCCAGCAGTCACGGACTTTCGAACACTGAAGCTTTCTTT. Protein sequence: CASSHGLSNTEAFF.

This chain connects TRBV27 to TRBJ2-3; D perhaps matches TRBD1 (6 bases). Per germline, CDR1 MNHEY and CDR2 SMNVEV (reference sequence). This CDR3 spans 16 amino acids. V shed 5 bases and J shed 2 bases, with 17 bases lying between them. The CDR3 here is CASSTYRDEATDTQYF. The CDR3 bases are TGTGCCAGCAGTACCTACAGGGACGAGGCCACAGATACGCAGTATTTT.

The V gene is TRBV5-4, the J gene TRBJ2-5, with 7 bases lining up with TRBD1. The trim removed 4 bases at V and 4 bases at J, leaving 13 bases unmatched. CDR1 is SGHNT and CDR2 is YYREEE in the germline V gene (reference sequence). The CDR3 totals 16 residues. CDR3 sequence: CASSRLTDRVAETQYF. The CDR3 DNA reads TGTGCCAGCAGCCGCTTGACTGACAGGGTGGCAGAGACCCAGTACTTC.

The rearrangement links TRBV6-1 to TRBJ1-2; D might be TRBD1 (6 bases). Germline CDR1 and CDR2: MNHNS and SASEGT. V lost 0 bases and J 3 bases, leaving 8 bases between the germline ends. CDR3 length equals 14 residues. CDR3 sequence (DNA): TGTGCCAGCAGTGAAGCCAGGACAGACTATGGCTACACCTTC. Protein: CASSEARTDYGYTF.

V is TRBV24-1 and J is TRBJ1-1, with D tentatively TRBD1 (5 bases). This CDR3 region has 13 residues. The V and J ends lost 8 bases and 0 bases respectively, with 9 bases between them. In germline, CDR1 is KGHDR, CDR2 SFDVKD. The CDR3 sequence: CATTDSLNTEAFF. CDR3 nucleotide sequence: TGTGCCACCACAGACAGTTTGAACACTGAAGCTTTCTTT.

This clone was seen once. This sequence joins TRBV27 and TRBJ2-6; D is ambiguous. The CDR3 is 14 residues long. Trimming took 3 bases from V and 1 from J, leaving 4 bases between them. Per germline, CDR1 MNHEY and CDR2 SMNVEV (reference sequence). Written as DNA, the CDR3 is TGTGCCAGCAGTTTTAATTCTGGGGCCAACGTCCTGACTTTC. It specifies CASSFNSGANVLTF.